The clone carrying this T cell receptor beta chain was seen repeatedly, ten times or more. The sample's time point: newly diagnosed GD, antithyroid drugs for less than 3 months. TCR sequences were obtained from RNA taken from PBMCs. The entry originates in a study of regulatory T cells in long-lasting Graves disease. With iRepertoire HTBI primers and Arm-PCR of CDR3 regions, TCR beta libraries were built. One entry per CDR3 protein, called by TCRdb with MiXCR from the multiplex PCR reads. This sample has about 220,000 distinct CDR3 sequences; roughly a fifth occur once, and the top ten carry about 11%. These data were likewise used in another study, on T cells in Graves' hyperthyroidism and ophthalmopathy.

Sequencing used peripheral blood mononuclear cells (PBMCs), obtained at new diagnosis, from a patient treated with antithyroid drugs. The source is a woman in her 30s with Graves disease.

The chain's CDR3 is CASSQAHSGSSYEQYF. For the CDR3, the DNA is TGTGCCAGCAGCCAAGCCCACAGCGGGAGCTCCTACGAGCAGTACTTC. The genes are TRBV3-1 and TRBJ2-7; TRBD2 matches 8 bases. CDR3 length: 16 amino acids. Germline V gives CDR1 LGHDT, CDR2 YNNKEL (reference sequence). With V trimmed by 1 base and J by 0 bases, 5 bases remained unmatched.